This entry lists 5 T cell receptor beta chains sequenced from one sample in a study of blood T cells in healthy people across ages. It was with a sample-barcoded 5' primer and a J-beta primer mix that a second PCR of about 6 to 12 cycles was run. TCRdb recomputed calls from the 5' RACE reads with MiXCR, one row per CDR3 protein. The sample lists some 1.4 million distinct CDR3 sequences, 42% occurring once. The specimen was blood. The receptors come from a woman in her late teens or twenties in good health.

The chain combines TRBV21-1 with TRBJ2-1; the table's D call, TRBD2, was not checked against the DNA. TRBV21-1 is tagged as a pseudogene. This CDR3 has 13 residues. The CDR3 DNA sequence: TGTGCCACTAGCGGGAGGTATTACAATGAGCAGTTCTTC. Its protein is CATSGRYYNEQFF.

V gene TRBV10-3 combines with J gene TRBJ1-2; 8 bases map to TRBD1. The CDR3 has 13 amino acids. V lost 7 bases and J lost 2; bases outside the gene matches: 3. Germline CDR1 reads ENHRY; CDR2 reads SYGVKD. The CDR3 sequence is CAITRTGNYGYTF. In nucleotides, the CDR3 is TGTGCCATCACCAGGACAGGGAACTATGGCTACACCTTC.

The sample holds a few counts of this clonotype. This could be a read error, since a much larger clone is one nucleotide away. V is TRBV28 and J is TRBJ2-5; no clear D. Gene TRBJ2-7 matches the end of the DNA better, so the J call may be wrong. CDR1 and CDR2 (germline): MDHEN, SYDVKM. The CDR3 has 11 amino acids. The DNA for the CDR3 is TGTGCCAGCAGTTCCCAGCACGAGCAGTACTTC. Encoded protein: CASSSQHEQYF.

This chain connects TRBV20-1 to TRBJ2-5, with a possible D match to TRBD2 (5 bases). The CDR3 runs to 15 residues. Deletions cut 2 bases from V and 0 bases from J, with 13 bases between. The germline V gene encodes CDR1 DFQATT and CDR2 SNEGSKA (reference sequence). This chain's CDR3 is CSARLPRAYQETQYF. The CDR3 DNA follows: TGCAGTGCTAGATTGCCGAGGGCATACCAAGAGACCCAGTACTTC.

This chain connects TRBV6-6 to TRBJ1-1; the match to TRBD1 covers 9 bases. V was pared by 0 bases and J by 8 bases, with 13 bases of the junction left unmatched. The germline V gene encodes CDR1 MNHNY and CDR2 SVGAGI (reference sequence). This CDR3 comprises 17 residues. DNA for the CDR3: TGTGCCAGCAGTTACTCGTCACAGGGGGCGAAAGGGGGCGAAGCTTTCTTT. Protein product: CASSYSSQGAKGGEAFF.